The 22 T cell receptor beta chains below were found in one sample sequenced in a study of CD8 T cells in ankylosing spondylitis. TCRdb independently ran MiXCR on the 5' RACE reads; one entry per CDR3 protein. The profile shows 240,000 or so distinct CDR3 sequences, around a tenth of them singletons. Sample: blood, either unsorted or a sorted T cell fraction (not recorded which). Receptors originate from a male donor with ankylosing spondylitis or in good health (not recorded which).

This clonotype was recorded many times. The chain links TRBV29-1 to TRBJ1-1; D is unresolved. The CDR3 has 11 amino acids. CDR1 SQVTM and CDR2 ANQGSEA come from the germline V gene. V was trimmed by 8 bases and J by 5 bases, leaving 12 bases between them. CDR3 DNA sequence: TGCAGCATCCCAACAGCGACTGAAGCTTTCTTT. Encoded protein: CSIPTATEAFF.

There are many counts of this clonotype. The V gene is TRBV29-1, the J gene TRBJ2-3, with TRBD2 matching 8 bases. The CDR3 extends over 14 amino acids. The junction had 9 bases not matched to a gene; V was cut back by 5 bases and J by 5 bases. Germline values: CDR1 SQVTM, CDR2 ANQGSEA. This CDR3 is CSVISGGPGDTQYF. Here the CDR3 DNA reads TGCAGCGTTATTTCGGGGGGGCCAGGAGATACGCAGTATTTT.

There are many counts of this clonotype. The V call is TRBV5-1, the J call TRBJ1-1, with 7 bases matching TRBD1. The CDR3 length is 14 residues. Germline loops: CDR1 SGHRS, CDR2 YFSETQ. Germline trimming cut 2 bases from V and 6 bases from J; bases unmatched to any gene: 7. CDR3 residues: CASSLEVTGPEAFF. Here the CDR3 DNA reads TGCGCCAGCAGCTTAGAAGTGACAGGGCCTGAAGCTTTCTTT.

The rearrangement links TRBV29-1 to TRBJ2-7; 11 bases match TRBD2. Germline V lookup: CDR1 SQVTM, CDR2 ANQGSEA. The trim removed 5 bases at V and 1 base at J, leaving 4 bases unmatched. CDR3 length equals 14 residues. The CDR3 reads CSVRVAGGSYEQYF. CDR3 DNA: TGCAGCGTTAGGGTAGCGGGAGGGTCCTACGAGCAGTACTTC.

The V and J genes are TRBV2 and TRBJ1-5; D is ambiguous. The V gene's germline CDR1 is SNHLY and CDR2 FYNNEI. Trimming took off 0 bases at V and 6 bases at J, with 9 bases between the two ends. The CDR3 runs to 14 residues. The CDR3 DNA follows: TGTGCCAGCAGTGAAGCCTCCGGAGGTCAGCCCCAGCATTTT. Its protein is CASSEASGGQPQHF.

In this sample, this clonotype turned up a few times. CDR3 loop: CASSLGTYYNEQFF. The CDR3 DNA reads as TGTGCCAGCAGCTTAGGGACGTATTACAATGAGCAGTTCTTC. J is TRBJ2-1 and V is TRBV11-2; D is uncertain. Trimming cost V 1 base and J 4 bases, with 8 bases left between them. CDR1 SGHAT and CDR2 FQNNGV come from the germline V gene. The CDR3 length is 14 residues. The entire variable domain, with the rest obtained from reference TRBV11-2 and TRBJ2-1, is as follows: EAGVAQSPRYKIIEKRQSVAFWCNPISGHATLYWYQQILGQGPKLLIQFQNNGVVDDSQLPKDRFSAERLKGVDSTLKIQPAKLEDSAVYLCASSLGTYYNEQFFGPGTRLTVL.

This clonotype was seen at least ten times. In nucleotides, the CDR3 is TGCAGCGTTGATTGGTCGCGGGGGGGCACAGATACGCAGTATTTT. Its protein is CSVDWSRGGTDTQYF. The chain joins TRBV29-1 to TRBJ2-3, with 8 bases aligning to TRBD2. V gave up 3 bases and J gave up 1 base; unmatched junction bases: 6. Germline CDR1 reads SQVTM; CDR2 reads ANQGSEA. The CDR3 contains 15 residues.

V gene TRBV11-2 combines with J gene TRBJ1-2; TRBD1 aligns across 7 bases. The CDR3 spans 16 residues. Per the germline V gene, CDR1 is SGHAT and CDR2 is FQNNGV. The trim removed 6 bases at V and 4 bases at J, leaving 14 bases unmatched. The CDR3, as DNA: TGTGCCAGCAGTTCGATCCGGGACAGAAGAACCTATGGCTACACCTTC. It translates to CASSSIRDRRTYGYTF.

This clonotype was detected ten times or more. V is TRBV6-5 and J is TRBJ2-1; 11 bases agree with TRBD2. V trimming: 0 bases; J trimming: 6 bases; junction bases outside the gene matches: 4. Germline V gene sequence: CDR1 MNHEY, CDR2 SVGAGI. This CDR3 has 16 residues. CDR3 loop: CASSYSRGLAVNEQFF. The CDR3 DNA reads TGTGCCAGCAGTTACTCTAGGGGACTAGCGGTCAATGAGCAGTTCTTC.

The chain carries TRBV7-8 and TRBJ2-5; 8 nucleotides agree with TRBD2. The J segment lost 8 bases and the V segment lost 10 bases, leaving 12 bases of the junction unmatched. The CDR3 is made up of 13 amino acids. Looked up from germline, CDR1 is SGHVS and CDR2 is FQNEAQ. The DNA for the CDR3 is TGTGCCACCTCTAGCGGGTGGGCGGACACCCAGTACTTC. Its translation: CATSSGWADTQYF.

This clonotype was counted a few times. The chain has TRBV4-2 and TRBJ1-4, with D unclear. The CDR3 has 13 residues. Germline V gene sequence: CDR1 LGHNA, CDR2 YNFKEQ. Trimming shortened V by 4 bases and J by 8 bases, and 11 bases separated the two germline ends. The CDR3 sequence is CASSPLVGEKLFF. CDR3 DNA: TGTGCCAGCAGCCCATTGGTGGGGGAAAAACTGTTTTTT.

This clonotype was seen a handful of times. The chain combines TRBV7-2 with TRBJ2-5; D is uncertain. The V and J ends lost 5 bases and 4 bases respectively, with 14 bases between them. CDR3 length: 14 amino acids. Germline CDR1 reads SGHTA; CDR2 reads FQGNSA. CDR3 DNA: TGTGCCAGCAGCGGCCCTCTCCCCCGAGAGACCCAGTACTTC. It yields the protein CASSGPLPRETQYF.

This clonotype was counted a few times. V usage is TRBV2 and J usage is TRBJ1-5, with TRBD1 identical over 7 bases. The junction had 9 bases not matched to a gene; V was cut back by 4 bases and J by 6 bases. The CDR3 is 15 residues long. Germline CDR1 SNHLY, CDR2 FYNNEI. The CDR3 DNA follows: TGTGCCAGCAGTGGGACGAAGGGGGCTGGTCAGCCCCAGCATTTT. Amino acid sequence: CASSGTKGAGQPQHF.

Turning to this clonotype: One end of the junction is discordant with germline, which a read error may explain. This chain's CDR3 is CANSIRLRQGDGGELFF. CDR3 DNA: TGTGCCAATAGTATTCGCTTGAGACAGGGAGACGGCGGGGAGCTGTTTTTT. The rearrangement uses TRBV19 and TRBJ2-2, with 7 bases fitting TRBD1. CDR3 size: 17 residues. CDR1 and CDR2 (germline): LNHDA, SQIVND (reference sequence).

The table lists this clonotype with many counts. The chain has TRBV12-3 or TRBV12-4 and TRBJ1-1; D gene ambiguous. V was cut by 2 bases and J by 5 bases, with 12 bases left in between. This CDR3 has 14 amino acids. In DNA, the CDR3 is TGTGCCAGCAGTTTACCCCCGGCGGAAACTGAAGCTTTCTTT. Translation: CASSLPPAETEAFF.

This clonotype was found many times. The CDR3 region has the DNA TGCGCCAGCAGCTTGGCCTCAGAAACCGGGGAGCTGTTTTTT. Translated: CASSLASETGELFF. The chain couples TRBV5-1 to TRBJ2-2, with D hard to call. The CDR3 is made up of 14 amino acids. From germline, CDR1 is SGHRS and CDR2 YFSETQ. V lost 0 bases, J lost 5 bases, and 8 bases lay in between.

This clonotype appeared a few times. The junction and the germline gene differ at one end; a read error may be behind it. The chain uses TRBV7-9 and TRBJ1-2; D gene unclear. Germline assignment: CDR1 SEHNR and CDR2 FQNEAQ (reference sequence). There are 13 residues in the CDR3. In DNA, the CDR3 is TGTGTCAGCGTTAGGGCAGATGGCTATGGCTACACCTTC. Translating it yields CVSVRADGYGYTF.

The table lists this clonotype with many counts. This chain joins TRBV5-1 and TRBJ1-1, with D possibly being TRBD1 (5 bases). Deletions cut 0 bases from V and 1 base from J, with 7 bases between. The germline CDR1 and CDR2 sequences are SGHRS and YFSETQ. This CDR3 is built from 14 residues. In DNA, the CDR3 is TGCGCCAGCAGCTTGGGGGGGGAGAACACTGAAGCTTTCTTT. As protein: CASSLGGENTEAFF.

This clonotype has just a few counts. The CDR3 DNA sequence: TGTGCCAGCAGCTTGGGGGGCCTTCAGAGCTACACCTTC. Residues: CASSLGGLQSYTF. The rearrangement uses TRBV7-9 and TRBJ1-2; TRBD1 might be the D (6 bases). The CDR3 loop spans 13 amino acids. Trimming cost V 3 bases and J 9 bases, with 14 bases left between them. CDR1 is SEHNR and CDR2 is FQNEAQ in the germline V gene (reference sequence). The whole variable domain, remainder taken from reference TRBV7-9 and TRBJ1-2, is DTGVSQNPRHKITKRGQNVTFRCDPISEHNRLYWYRQTLGQGPEFLTYFQNEAQLEKSRLLSDRFSAERPKGSFSTLEIQRTEQGDSAMYLCASSLGGLQSYTFGSGTRLTVV.

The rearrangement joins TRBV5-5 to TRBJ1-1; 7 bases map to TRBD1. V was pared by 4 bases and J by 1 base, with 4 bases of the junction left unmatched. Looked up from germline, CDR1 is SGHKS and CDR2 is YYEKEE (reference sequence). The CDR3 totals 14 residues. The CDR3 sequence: CASSARQGNTEAFF. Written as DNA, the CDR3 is TGTGCCAGCAGCGCCCGACAGGGGAACACTGAAGCTTTCTTT.

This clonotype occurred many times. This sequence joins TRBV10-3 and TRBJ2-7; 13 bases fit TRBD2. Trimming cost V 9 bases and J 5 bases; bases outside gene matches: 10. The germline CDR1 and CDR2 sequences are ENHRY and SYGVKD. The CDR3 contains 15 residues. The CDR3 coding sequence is TGTGCCATTCGACTAGCGGGAGGTAAATTCAACGAGCAGTACTTC. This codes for CAIRLAGGKFNEQYF.

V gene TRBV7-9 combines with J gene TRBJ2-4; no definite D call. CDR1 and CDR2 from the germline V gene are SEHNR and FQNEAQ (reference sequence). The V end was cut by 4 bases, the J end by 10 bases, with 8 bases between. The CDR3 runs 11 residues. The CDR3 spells CASSSEEIQYF. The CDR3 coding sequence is TGTGCCAGCAGCTCCGAAGAGATTCAGTACTTC.